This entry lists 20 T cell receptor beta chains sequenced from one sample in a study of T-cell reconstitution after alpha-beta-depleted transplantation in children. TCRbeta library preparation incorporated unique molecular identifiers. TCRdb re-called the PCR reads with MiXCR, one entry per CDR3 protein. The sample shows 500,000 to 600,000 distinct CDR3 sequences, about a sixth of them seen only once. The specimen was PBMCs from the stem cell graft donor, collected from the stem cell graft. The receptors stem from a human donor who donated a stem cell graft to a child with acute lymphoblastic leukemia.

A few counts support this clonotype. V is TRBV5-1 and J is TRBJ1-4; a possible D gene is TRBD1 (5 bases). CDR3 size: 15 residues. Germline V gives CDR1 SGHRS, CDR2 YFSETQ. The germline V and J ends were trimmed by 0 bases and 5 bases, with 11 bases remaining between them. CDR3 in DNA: TGCGCCAGCAGCTTGGTCGCGGGGACCAATGAAAAACTGTTTTTT. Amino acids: CASSLVAGTNEKLFF.

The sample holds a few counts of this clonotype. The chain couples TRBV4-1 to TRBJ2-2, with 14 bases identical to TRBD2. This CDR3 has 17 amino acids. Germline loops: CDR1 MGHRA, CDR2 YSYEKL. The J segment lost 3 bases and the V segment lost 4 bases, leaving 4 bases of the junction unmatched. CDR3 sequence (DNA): TGCGCCAGCAGCCGCTTGACTAGCGGGAGGGACACCGGGGAGCTGTTTTTT. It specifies CASSRLTSGRDTGELFF.

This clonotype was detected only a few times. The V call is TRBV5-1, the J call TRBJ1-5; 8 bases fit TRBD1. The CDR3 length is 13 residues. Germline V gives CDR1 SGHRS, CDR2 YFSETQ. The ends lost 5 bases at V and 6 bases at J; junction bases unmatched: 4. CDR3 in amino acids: CASRDRDGQPQHF. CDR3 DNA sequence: TGCGCCAGCAGGGACAGGGATGGTCAGCCCCAGCATTTT.

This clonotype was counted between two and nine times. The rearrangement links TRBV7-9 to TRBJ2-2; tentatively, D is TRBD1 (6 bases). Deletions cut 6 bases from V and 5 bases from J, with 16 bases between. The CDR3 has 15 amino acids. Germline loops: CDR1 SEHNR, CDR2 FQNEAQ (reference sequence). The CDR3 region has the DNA TGTGCCAGCAGTCCTACAGGGAGCCCAACCGGGGAGCTGTTTTTT. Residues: CASSPTGSPTGELFF.

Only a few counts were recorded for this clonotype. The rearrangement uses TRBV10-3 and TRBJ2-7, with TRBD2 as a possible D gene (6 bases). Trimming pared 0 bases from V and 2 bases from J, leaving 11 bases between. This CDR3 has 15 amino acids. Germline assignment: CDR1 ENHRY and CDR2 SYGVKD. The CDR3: CAISESGDSTYEQYF. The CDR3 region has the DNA TGTGCCATCAGTGAGTCTGGGGACTCGACCTACGAGCAGTACTTC.

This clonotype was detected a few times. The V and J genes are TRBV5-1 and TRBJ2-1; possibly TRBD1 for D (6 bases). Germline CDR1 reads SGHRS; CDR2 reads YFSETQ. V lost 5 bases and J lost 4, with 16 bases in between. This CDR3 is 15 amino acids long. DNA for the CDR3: TGCGCCAGCAGTGTCAGCAAGGGGGTGTACAATGAGCAGTTCTTC. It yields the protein CASSVSKGVYNEQFF.

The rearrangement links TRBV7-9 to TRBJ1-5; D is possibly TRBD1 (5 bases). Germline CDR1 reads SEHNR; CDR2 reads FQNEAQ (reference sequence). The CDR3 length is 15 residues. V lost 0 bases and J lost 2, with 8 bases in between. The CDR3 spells CASSLAQGGNQPQHF. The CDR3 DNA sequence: TGTGCCAGCAGCTTAGCGCAGGGCGGCAATCAGCCCCAGCATTTT.

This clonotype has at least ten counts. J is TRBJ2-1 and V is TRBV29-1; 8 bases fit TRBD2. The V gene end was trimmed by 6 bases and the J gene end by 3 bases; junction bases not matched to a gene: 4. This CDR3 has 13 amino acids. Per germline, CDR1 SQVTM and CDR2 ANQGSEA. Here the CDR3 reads CSVERESYNEQFF. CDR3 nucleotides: TGCAGCGTCGAGCGGGAGAGCTACAATGAGCAGTTCTTC.

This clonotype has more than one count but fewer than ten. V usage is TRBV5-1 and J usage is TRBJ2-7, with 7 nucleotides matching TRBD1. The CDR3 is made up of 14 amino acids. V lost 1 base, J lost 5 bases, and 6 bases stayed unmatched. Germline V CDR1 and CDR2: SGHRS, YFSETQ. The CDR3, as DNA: TGCGCCAGCAGCTTGATACAGGGGATCGACGAGCAGTACTTC. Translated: CASSLIQGIDEQYF.

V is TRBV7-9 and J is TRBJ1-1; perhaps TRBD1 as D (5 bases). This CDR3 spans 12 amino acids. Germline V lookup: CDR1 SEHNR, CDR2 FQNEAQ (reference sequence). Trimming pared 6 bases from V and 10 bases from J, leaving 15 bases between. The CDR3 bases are TGTGCCAGCAGGCTACAGGCGATCGGAGCTTTCTTT. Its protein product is CASRLQAIGAFF.

The CDR3 reads CATSRGGTQYF. The CDR3 region has the DNA TGTGCCACCAGCAGAGGAGGGACCCAGTACTTC. J is TRBJ2-5 and V is TRBV15, with D unclear. Trimming removed 1 base from V and 7 bases from J, with 4 bases in between. The CDR3 sequence is 11 residues long. The germline V gene has CDR1 LNHNV and CDR2 YYDKDF (reference sequence). Full variable domain (missing parts from reference TRBV15 and TRBJ2-5): DAMVIQNPRYQVTQFGKPVTLSCSQTLNHNVMYWYQQKSSQAPKLLFHYYDKDFNNEADTPDNFQSRRPNTSFCFLDIRSPGLGDTAMYLCATSRGGTQYFGPGTRLLVL.

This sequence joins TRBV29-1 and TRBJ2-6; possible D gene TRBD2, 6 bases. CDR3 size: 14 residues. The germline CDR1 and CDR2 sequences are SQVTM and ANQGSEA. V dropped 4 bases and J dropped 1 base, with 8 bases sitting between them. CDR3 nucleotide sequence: TGCAGCGTTGGTCGGGAGTCTGGGGCCAACGTCCTGACTTTC. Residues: CSVGRESGANVLTF.

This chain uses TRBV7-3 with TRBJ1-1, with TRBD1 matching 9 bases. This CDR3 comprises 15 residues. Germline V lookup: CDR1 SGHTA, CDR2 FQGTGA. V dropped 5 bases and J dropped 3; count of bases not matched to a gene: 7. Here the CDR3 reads CASSPQGARYTEAFF. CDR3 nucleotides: TGTGCCAGCAGCCCACAGGGGGCGCGGTACACTGAAGCTTTCTTT.

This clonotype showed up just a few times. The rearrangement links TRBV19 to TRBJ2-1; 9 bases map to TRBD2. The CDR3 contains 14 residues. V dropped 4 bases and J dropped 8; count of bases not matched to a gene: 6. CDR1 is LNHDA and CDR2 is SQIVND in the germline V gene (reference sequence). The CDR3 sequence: CASSSGRGPHEQFF. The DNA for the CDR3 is TGTGCCAGTAGTAGCGGGAGGGGCCCCCATGAGCAGTTCTTC.

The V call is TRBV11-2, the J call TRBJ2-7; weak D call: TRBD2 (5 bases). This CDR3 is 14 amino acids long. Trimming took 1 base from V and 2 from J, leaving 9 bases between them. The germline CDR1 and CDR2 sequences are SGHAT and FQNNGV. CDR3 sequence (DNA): TGTGCCAGCAGCTTAGGTTACGGGGCCTACGAGCAGTACTTC. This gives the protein CASSLGYGAYEQYF.

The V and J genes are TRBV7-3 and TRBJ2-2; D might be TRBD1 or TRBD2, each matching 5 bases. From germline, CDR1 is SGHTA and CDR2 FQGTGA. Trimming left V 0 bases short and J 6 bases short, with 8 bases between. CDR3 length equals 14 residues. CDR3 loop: CASSLTWGSGELFF. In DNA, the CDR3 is TGTGCCAGCAGCTTAACGTGGGGGTCCGGGGAGCTGTTTTTT.

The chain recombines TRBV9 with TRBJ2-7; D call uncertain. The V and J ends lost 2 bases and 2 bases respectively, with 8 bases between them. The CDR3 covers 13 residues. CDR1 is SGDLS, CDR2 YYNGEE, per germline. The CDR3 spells CASSVGRAYEQYF. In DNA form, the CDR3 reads TGTGCCAGCAGCGTTGGACGGGCCTACGAGCAGTACTTC.

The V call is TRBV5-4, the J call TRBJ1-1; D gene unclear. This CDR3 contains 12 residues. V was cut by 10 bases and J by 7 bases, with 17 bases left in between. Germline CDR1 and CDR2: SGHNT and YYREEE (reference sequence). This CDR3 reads CAVQNWAGEAFF. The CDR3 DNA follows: TGTGCCGTACAAAATTGGGCAGGTGAAGCTTTCTTT.

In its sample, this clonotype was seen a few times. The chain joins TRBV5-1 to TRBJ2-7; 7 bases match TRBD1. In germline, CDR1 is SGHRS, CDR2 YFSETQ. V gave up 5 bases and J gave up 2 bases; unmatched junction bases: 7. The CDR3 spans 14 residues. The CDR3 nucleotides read TGCGCCAGCAGTCTCGGGACAGCAGCCTACGAGCAGTACTTC. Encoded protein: CASSLGTAAYEQYF. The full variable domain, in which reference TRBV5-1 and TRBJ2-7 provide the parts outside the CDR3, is KAGVTQTPRYLIKTRGQQVTLSCSPISGHRSVSWYQQTPGQGLQFLFEYFSETQRNKGNFPGRFSGRQFSNSRSEMNVSTLELGDSALYLCASSLGTAAYEQYFGPGTRLTVT.

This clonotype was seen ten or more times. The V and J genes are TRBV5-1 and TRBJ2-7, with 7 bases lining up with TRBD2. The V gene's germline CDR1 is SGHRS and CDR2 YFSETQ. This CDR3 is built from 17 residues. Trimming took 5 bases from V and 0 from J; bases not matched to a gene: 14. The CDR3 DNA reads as TGCGCCAGCAGTCCCAACGCCGGGGGGACCGTCTCCTACGAGCAGTACTTC. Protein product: CASSPNAGGTVSYEQYF.